The rows below give T cell receptor beta chains drawn from one sample of a study of blood T cell repertoires in COVID-19. Assay: immunoSEQ multiplex PCR; the TCRdb copy retains only in-frame clones and omits some. The sample has more than 150,000 clones; 75% to 85% are singletons. Material for sequencing was PBMCs or T cells enriched from blood (not recorded which). The receptor set was obtained from a man between 35 and 55 years old who had recovered from COVID-19. CDR3s include the opening cysteine and the closing phenylalanine or tryptophan. Fields, in order: J gene, D gene, clone size, V gene, CDR3 DNA, CDR3 protein. A D gene is named only where the DNA matches it firmly. Clone size appears in some rows only: once, few, many, or a class for an expanded clone.

TRBJ2-2	NA	NA	TRBV21-1	TGTGCCAGCAGCAAGGAGACGGGGTCGAACACCGGGGAGCTGTTTTTT	CASSKETGSNTGELFF
TRBJ1-3	NA	once	TRBV19	TGTGCCAGTAGTGTAACGGGAAACTCTGGAAACACCATATATTTT	CASSVTGNSGNTIYF
TRBJ2-1	TRBD2	NA	TRBV24-1	TGTGCCACGGGACTAGCGGGATACAATGAGCAGTTCTTC	CATGLAGYNEQFF
TRBJ1-2	TRBD1	few	TRBV4-3	TGCGCCAGCAGCCAAGGAGGGGGGAACACAGGGGTTGGTGGCTACACCTTC	CASSQGGGNTGVGGYTF
TRBJ2-7	TRBD2	NA	TRBV15	TGTGCCACCAGCAGTGCTAGCGGGTCCCTCTACGAGCAGTACTTC	CATSSASGSLYEQYF
TRBJ1-5	NA	NA	TRBV20-1	TGCAGTGCTAGTGGCGTGAATCAGCCCCAGCATTTT	CSASGVNQPQHF
TRBJ2-5	TRBD1	NA	TRBV6-5	TGTGCCAGCAGCGATGCCCTGGACAGGAAAGAGACCCAGTACTTC	CASSDALDRKETQYF
TRBJ2-7	TRBD2	NA	TRBV27	TGTGCCAGCAGTTTATCAGCGGGAGGAGAGCAGTACTTC	CASSLSAGGEQYF
TRBJ1-1	NA	NA	TRBV5-1	TGCGCCAGCAGCTTGGAACCGGGGACTGAAGCTTTCTTT	CASSLEPGTEAFF
TRBJ2-7	TRBD1	NA	TRBV9	TGTGCCAGCAGCGAGGACAGGGCGCCTTACTACGAGCAGTACTTC	CASSEDRAPYYEQYF
TRBJ2-3	TRBD2	few	TRBV10-3	TGTGCCATCAGGCCTACTAGCGGGGGTTTCACAGATACGCAGTATTTT	CAIRPTSGGFTDTQYF
TRBJ2-1	TRBD2	NA	TRBV5-1	TGCGCCAGCAGCTTGGGGGGAGGGGTTGAGCAGTTCTTC	CASSLGGGVEQFF
TRBJ1-6	TRBD1	NA	TRBV18	TGTGCCAGCTCACCAACAGGGGAAAACTCACCCCTCCACTTT	CASSPTGENSPLHF
TRBJ1-2	NA	NA	TRBV5-1	TGCGCCAGCAGCTTGGGACAGGAAGGCTATGGCTACACCTTC	CASSLGQEGYGYTF
TRBJ2-5	NA	NA	TRBV6-5	TGTGCCAGCAGCATGACCCAGGGGTTCCAAGAGACCCAGTACTTC	CASSMTQGFQETQYF
TRBJ2-7	TRBD2	NA	TRBV5-4	TGTGCCAGCACCGACGGACTAGCGGAGTTCTACGAGCAGTACTTC	CASTDGLAEFYEQYF
TRBJ1-5	TRBD1	NA	TRBV25-1	TGTGCCAGCAGTGATGGGGGCAGGGGGGACGATCAGCCCCAGCATTTT	CASSDGGRGDDQPQHF
TRBJ2-1	TRBD2	NA	TRBV5-4	TGTGCCAGCAGCGCGCTCCCTCAGCGGGGAATCAATGAGCAGTTCTTC	CASSALPQRGINEQFF
TRBJ2-7	TRBD2	once	TRBV9	TGTGCCAGCAGCGTGAGCGGGGCGGGAGGTTCCTACGAGCAGTACTTC	CASSVSGAGGSYEQYF
TRBJ1-2	NA	NA	TRBV19	TGTGCCAGTAGTAAGTACTCCGATGGCTACACCTTC	CASSKYSDGYTF
TRBJ2-2	NA	NA	TRBV29-1	TGCAGCGTTTCAGGGGCCGCCGGGGAGCTGTTTTTT	CSVSGAAGELFF
TRBJ1-5	NA	NA	TRBV11-2	TGTGCCAGCAGCTTAGATGCCGGTAATAGCAATCAGCCCCAGCATTTT	CASSLDAGNSNQPQHF